A single sample is the source of the 4 T cell receptor beta chains below, sequenced in a study of T cell responses to AZD1222 COVID-19 vaccine. Libraries were prepared by immunoSEQ multiplex PCR; TCRdb keeps only in-frame clonotypes and omits some of them. The sample comprises about 160,000 clones, almost 90% of which are singletons, and roughly 5.5% rests with the top ten. Specimen: peripheral blood, collected on day 0 of AZD1222 vaccination. These receptors originate from an adult in good health.

V is TRBV18 and J is TRBJ1-4; D is unclear. Germline V gene data show CDR1 as KGHSH and CDR2 as LQKENI. The V end was cut by 1 base, the J end by 5 bases, with 17 bases between. CDR3 length: 17 amino acids. In nucleotides, the CDR3 is TGTGCCAGCTCACCACTCGACACGGCCCGGCCAAATGAAAAACTGTTTTTT. Encoded protein: CASSPLDTARPNEKLFF.

The chain combines TRBV28 with TRBJ1-4; 7 nucleotides align to TRBD1. The CDR3 covers 17 residues. CDR1 is MDHEN and CDR2 is SYDVKM in the germline V gene. J was trimmed by 0 bases and V by 5 bases; bases with no gene match: 9. The CDR3 sequence is CASSTGQRNATNEKLFF. CDR3 DNA: TGTGCCAGCAGTACGGGACAGCGGAATGCAACTAATGAAAAACTGTTTTTT.

V is TRBV5-4 and J is TRBJ1-4; D is ambiguous. The germline V gene encodes CDR1 SGHNT and CDR2 YYREEE (reference sequence). The V end lost 3 bases, the J end lost 6 bases, and 9 bases lay between the germline ends. The CDR3 spans 13 residues. The CDR3 is CASSYGMDEKLFF. Written as DNA, the CDR3 is TGTGCCAGCAGCTACGGAATGGATGAAAAACTGTTTTTT.

The chain couples TRBV5-5 to TRBJ2-1, with TRBD1 identical over 7 bases. The CDR3 is 15 residues long. Trimming removed 0 bases from V and 4 bases from J; junction bases left unmatched: 4. Per germline, CDR1 SGHKS and CDR2 YYEKEE (reference sequence). The CDR3 sequence is CASSLEGGSYNEQFF. CDR3 nucleotides: TGTGCCAGCAGCTTGGAAGGGGGCTCGTACAATGAGCAGTTCTTC.